A selection of T cell receptor beta chains follows, all from one sample in a study of T cells in Graves' hyperthyroidism and ophthalmopathy. TCRdb redid the calling of the multiplex PCR reads with MiXCR, one entry per CDR3 protein. The data show approximately 710,000 distinct CDR3 sequences, with around a sixth seen just once and roughly 16% held by the top ten. Input material: blood. The receptor source for this set is a man in his fifties or sixties with Graves' hyperthyroidism. CDR3s include the opening cysteine and the closing phenylalanine or tryptophan. The D gene is left open where the match is weak. Some rows mark clone size as missing; the rest say once, few, many or name a class of expanded clone.

V gene: TRBV19
clone size: -
D gene: -
J gene: TRBJ1-1
CDR3 DNA: TGTGCCAGTAGTCCAGGACAGTCTGAAGCTTTCTTT
CDR3 protein: CASSPGQSEAFF

V gene: TRBV28
clone size: many
D gene: -
J gene: TRBJ2-5
CDR3 DNA: TGTGCCAGCAGTTTTGGGAGAAGCGGGTGGAGGGAGACCCAGTACTTC
CDR3 protein: CASSFGRSGWRETQYF

V gene: TRBV6-1
clone size: few
D gene: -
J gene: TRBJ1-1
CDR3 DNA: TGTGCCAGCAGTGAATTGGGGAACACTGAAGCTTTCTTT
CDR3 protein: CASSELGNTEAFF

V gene: TRBV13
clone size: once
D gene: -
J gene: TRBJ2-7
CDR3 DNA: TGTGCCAGCAGCTTTAGTGGTGGCGAGCAGTACTTC
CDR3 protein: CASSFSGGEQYF

V gene: TRBV5-1
clone size: many
D gene: TRBD2
J gene: TRBJ2-1
CDR3 DNA: TGCGCCAGCAGCTTGGGGGACTACCTCTACAATGAGCAGTTCTTC
CDR3 protein: CASSLGDYLYNEQFF

V gene: TRBV30
clone size: -
D gene: TRBD1
J gene: TRBJ1-6
CDR3 DNA: TGTGCCTGGCGGGACAGAGGCTATAATTCACCCCTCCACTTT
CDR3 protein: CAWRDRGYNSPLHF

V gene: TRBV7-2
clone size: -
D gene: TRBD1
J gene: TRBJ1-4
CDR3 DNA: TGTGCCAGCAGCGGGAACAGGGGGCCCAATGAAAAACTGTTTTTT
CDR3 protein: CASSGNRGPNEKLFF

V gene: TRBV10-3
clone size: many
D gene: -
J gene: TRBJ2-1
CDR3 DNA: TGTGCCATCAGGGCTAGTACCCTAAACAATGAGCAGTTCTTC
CDR3 protein: CAIRASTLNNEQFF

V gene: TRBV28
clone size: many
D gene: TRBD2
J gene: TRBJ2-1
CDR3 DNA: TGTGCCAGCAGCCCACTAGCGAGTCATTATCCGGATGAGCAGTTCTTC
CDR3 protein: CASSPLASHYPDEQFF

V gene: TRBV2
clone size: few
D gene: -
J gene: TRBJ1-4
CDR3 DNA: TGTGCCAGCAGTGTGAGGGACACTAATGAAAAACTGTTTTTT
CDR3 protein: CASSVRDTNEKLFF

V gene: TRBV7-2
clone size: -
D gene: -
J gene: TRBJ2-7
CDR3 DNA: TGTGCCAGCAGCTTAGGGGGGGACAGCGCGCGCGGGCAGTACTTC
CDR3 protein: CASSLGGDSARGQYF

V gene: TRBV6-1
clone size: -
D gene: -
J gene: TRBJ2-5
CDR3 DNA: TGTGCCAGCAGTGAGGCCTCGGCGGGGAAGGGAGAGACCCAGTACTTC
CDR3 protein: CASSEASAGKGETQYF

V gene: TRBV20-1
clone size: many
D gene: -
J gene: TRBJ1-5
CDR3 DNA: TGCAGTGCCCAGGGGCAGAGCAATCAGCCCCAGCATTTT
CDR3 protein: CSAQGQSNQPQHF

V gene: TRBV7-9
clone size: -
D gene: -
J gene: TRBJ2-3
CDR3 DNA: TGTGCCAGCAGCTTCCCGTTTGGACCCTACACAGATACGCAGTATTTT
CDR3 protein: CASSFPFGPYTDTQYF

V gene: TRBV10-3
clone size: many
D gene: TRBD1
J gene: TRBJ1-2
CDR3 DNA: TGTGCCATCAGTGGGACGGGACAGGCCTCGCTCTATGGCTACACCTTC
CDR3 protein: CAISGTGQASLYGYTF

V gene: TRBV7-3
clone size: many
D gene: -
J gene: TRBJ2-2
CDR3 DNA: TGTGCCAGCAGCCCCAACTCAGGACAAGACGGGGAGCTGTTTTTT
CDR3 protein: CASSPNSGQDGELFF

V gene: TRBV28
clone size: many
D gene: -
J gene: TRBJ1-3
CDR3 DNA: TGTGCCAGCAGCCAGTACTCTGGAAACACCATATATTTT
CDR3 protein: CASSQYSGNTIYF

V gene: TRBV28
clone size: many
D gene: TRBD1
J gene: TRBJ1-3
CDR3 DNA: TGTGCCAGCAGGGAGACAGGGTCTGGAAACACCATATATTTT
CDR3 protein: CASRETGSGNTIYF

V gene: TRBV12-3/TRBV12-4
clone size: many
D gene: -
J gene: TRBJ1-2
CDR3 DNA: TGTGCCAGCAGTTTGAGGGTGGATGGCTACACCTTC
CDR3 protein: CASSLRVDGYTF

V gene: TRBV18
clone size: few
D gene: -
J gene: TRBJ1-6
CDR3 DNA: TGTGCCAGCTCACCTCAAAGCGGCTCCTATAATTCACCCCTCCACTTT
CDR3 protein: CASSPQSGSYNSPLHF

V gene: TRBV20-1
clone size: many
D gene: TRBD2
J gene: TRBJ2-1
CDR3 DNA: TGCAGTGCTAGAGAAGGTAGCGGGAGTGATGAGCAGTTCTTC
CDR3 protein: CSAREGSGSDEQFF

V gene: TRBV7-3
clone size: many
D gene: TRBD2
J gene: TRBJ2-1
CDR3 DNA: TGTGCCAGCAGCGCGCTAGCGGGACCCTACAATGAGCAGTTCTTC
CDR3 protein: CASSALAGPYNEQFF

V gene: TRBV9
clone size: many
D gene: -
J gene: TRBJ1-6
CDR3 DNA: TGTGCCAGCAGCGTAGAGGCAGGGGCCGGTTCACCCCTCCACTTT
CDR3 protein: CASSVEAGAGSPLHF

V gene: TRBV30
clone size: many
D gene: -
J gene: TRBJ1-2
CDR3 DNA: TGTGCCTGGAGTGTAACGACAGGCTACACCTTC
CDR3 protein: CAWSVTTGYTF

V gene: TRBV5-1
clone size: -
D gene: -
J gene: TRBJ1-1
CDR3 DNA: TGTGCCAGCAGCTTGAGGTGGAACGCTGAAGCTTTCTTT
CDR3 protein: CASSLRWNAEAFF

V gene: TRBV30
clone size: many
D gene: -
J gene: TRBJ2-7
CDR3 DNA: TGTGCCTGGAGTGTAACCTCATACGAGCAGTACTTC
CDR3 protein: CAWSVTSYEQYF

V gene: TRBV10-3
clone size: many
D gene: TRBD2
J gene: TRBJ2-3
CDR3 DNA: TGTGCCATCAGTGAATCAGGACTAGCGGGCGCTGGCACAGATACGCAGTATTTT
CDR3 protein: CAISESGLAGAGTDTQYF

V gene: TRBV20-1
clone size: many
D gene: -
J gene: TRBJ1-1
CDR3 DNA: TGCAGTGCTAGACCAGGATACACTGAAGCTTTCTTT
CDR3 protein: CSARPGYTEAFF

V gene: TRBV6-1
clone size: many
D gene: TRBD2
J gene: TRBJ2-1
CDR3 DNA: TGTGCCAGCAGCCACAACCCGGGCGGGGGACGAAATATGCCAAATGAGCAGTTCTTC
CDR3 protein: CASSHNPGGGRNMPNEQFF